Each of the 12 T cell receptor beta chains below was sequenced from the same sample in a study of T cell responses to AZD1222 COVID-19 vaccine. TCRdb keeps only in-frame clones here, not all; method: immunoSEQ multiplex PCR. The table records 63,000 or so clones, roughly 85% of them present only once. The sequenced sample was peripheral blood, obtained on day 0 of AZD1222 vaccination. These TCRs come from an adult in good health.

This rearrangement joins TRBV5-1 to TRBJ2-5, with 7 bases that match TRBD2. The CDR3 has 15 residues. V shed 1 base and J 4 bases; nucleotides not matched to a gene: 7. Germline-derived CDR1 and CDR2 are SGHRS and YFSETQ. CDR3 nucleotide sequence: TGCGCCAGCAGCTTGATCCAGCGGGGAGGAGAGACCCAGTACTTC. Encoded protein: CASSLIQRGGETQYF.

This clone showed up just a few times. This chain joins TRBV5-1 and TRBJ1-6, with 7 bases matching TRBD1. Looked up from germline, CDR1 is SGHRS and CDR2 is YFSETQ. This CDR3 is 15 amino acids long. Trimming removed 4 bases from V and 4 bases from J; junction bases left unmatched: 5. CDR3 loop: CASSLDRFYNSPLHF. Here the CDR3 DNA reads TGCGCCAGCAGCCTGGACAGGTTTTATAATTCACCCCTCCACTTT.

The V and J genes are TRBV7-9 and TRBJ2-3; 7 bases are shared with TRBD1. CDR3 length: 15 amino acids. V gave up 6 bases and J gave up 0 bases; unmatched junction bases: 6. Germline CDR1 and CDR2: SEHNR and FQNEAQ (reference sequence). CDR3 in amino acids: CASRLTGASTDTQYF. The DNA for the CDR3 is TGTGCCAGCAGATTAACAGGGGCTAGCACAGATACGCAGTATTTT.

This chain connects TRBV15 to TRBJ2-1; no clear D gene. The V gene lost 0 bases and the J gene lost 0 bases, with 9 bases spanning the gap. Germline V gives CDR1 LNHNV, CDR2 YYDKDF (reference sequence). This CDR3 contains 16 residues. CDR3 in amino acids: CATSRDQMSSYNEQFF. In DNA, the CDR3 is TGTGCCACCAGCAGAGATCAAATGAGCTCCTACAATGAGCAGTTCTTC. The variable domain in full, with the rest retrieved from reference TRBV15 and TRBJ2-1, is DAMVIQNPRYQVTQFGKPVTLSCSQTLNHNVMYWYQQKSSQAPKLLFHYYDKDFNNEADTPDNFQSRRPNTSFCFLDIRSPGLGDTAMYLCATSRDQMSSYNEQFFGPGTRLTVL.

The chain recombines TRBV11-3 with TRBJ2-3; tentatively, D is TRBD1 (5 bases). The CDR3 is made up of 16 amino acids. Trimming shortened V by 3 bases and J by 1 base, and 14 bases separated the two germline ends. Germline CDR1 SGHNT, CDR2 YENEEA. This CDR3 is CASSLGRFSGTDTQYF. The CDR3 region has the DNA TGTGCCAGCAGCTTGGGGCGCTTCAGCGGCACAGATACGCAGTATTTT. Full variable domain (rest looked up from reference TRBV11-3 and TRBJ2-3): EAGVVQSPRYKIIEKKQPVAFWCNPISGHNTLYWYLQNLGQGPELLIRYENEEAVDDSQLPKDRFSAERLKGVDSTLKIQPAELGDSAVYLCASSLGRFSGTDTQYFGPGTRLTVL.

The chain employs TRBV7-9 and TRBJ2-7; perhaps TRBD2 as D (5 bases). The length of the CDR3 is 14 residues. Germline CDR1 and CDR2: SEHNR and FQNEAQ (reference sequence). The V and J ends lost 4 bases and 5 bases respectively, with 15 bases between them. CDR3 sequence (DNA): TGTGCCAGCAGCTCGTACGGGATCTTCAACGAGCAGTACTTC. Amino acid sequence: CASSSYGIFNEQYF.

This clone was seen once. The chain uses TRBV28 and TRBJ1-1; D not certain. The CDR3 sequence is 11 residues long. Trimming left V 10 bases short and J 1 base short, with 7 bases between. Germline CDR1 and CDR2: MDHEN and SYDVKM. CDR3 nucleotides: TGTGCCACCCACGCGAACACTGAAGCTTTCTTT. Amino acids: CATHANTEAFF.

The chain uses TRBV2 and TRBJ1-1, with D maybe TRBD1 (6 bases). The length of the CDR3 is 14 residues. Germline V CDR1 and CDR2: SNHLY, FYNNEI. Between the trimmed V and J ends, which lost 8 bases and 3 bases, there was a span of 16 bases. This chain's CDR3 is CASGLTGLDTEAFF. The CDR3, as DNA: TGTGCCAGCGGACTAACAGGGTTGGACACTGAAGCTTTCTTT.

The chain carries TRBV11-2 and TRBJ1-2, with D maybe TRBD1 (6 bases). The V and J ends lost 3 bases and 7 bases respectively, with 15 bases between them. The V gene's germline CDR1 is SGHAT and CDR2 FQNNGV. The CDR3 is made up of 14 amino acids. CDR3 in amino acids: CASSFAAGVSGYTF. CDR3 nucleotides: TGTGCCAGCAGCTTTGCGGCAGGGGTTAGTGGCTACACCTTC.

J is TRBJ2-7 and V is TRBV21-1; the table's D call, TRBD1, has no DNA check behind it. TRBV21-1 is a listed pseudogene. The CDR3 consists of 17 residues. CDR3: CASSKRVRGPTSYEQYF. The CDR3 DNA reads TGTGCCAGCAGCAAACGGGTTAGGGGGCCGACCTCCTACGAGCAGTACTTC.

DNA of the CDR3: TGTGCCAGCAGCTTAGGAATCAGGGATTATGGTGGCTACACCTTC. It is translated as CASSLGIRDYGGYTF. The genes are TRBV7-2 and TRBJ1-2; D might be TRBD1 (5 bases). Germline values: CDR1 SGHTA, CDR2 FQGNSA. Between the trimmed V and J ends, which lost 1 base and 7 bases, there was a span of 16 bases. The CDR3 is 15 amino acids. Full variable domain (missing parts from reference TRBV7-2 and TRBJ1-2): GAGVSQSPSNKVTEKGKDVELRCDPISGHTALYWYRQSLGQGLEFLIYFQGNSAPDKSGLPSDRFSAERTGGSVSTLTIQRTQQEDSAVYLCASSLGIRDYGGYTFGSGTRLTVV.

V is TRBV11-1 and J is TRBJ2-7; no definite D call. Germline CDR1 SGHAT, CDR2 FQDESV (reference sequence). The CDR3 has 14 amino acids. V was clipped by 5 bases and J by 0 bases, with 11 bases between them. CDR3 in amino acids: CASSLKVPSYEQYF. In DNA form, the CDR3 reads TGTGCCAGCAGCCTCAAGGTCCCCTCCTACGAGCAGTACTTC.